The 27 T cell receptor beta chains below were found in one sample sequenced in a study of T cells in Graves' hyperthyroidism and ophthalmopathy. Template material for amplifying TCR beta CDR3 regions consisted of RNA transcripts. TCR CDR3 underwent first-round RT-PCR with the HTBI primer set. Each CDR3 protein gets one entry after TCRdb re-called the multiplex PCR reads with MiXCR. The repertoire includes 600,000 to 850,000 distinct CDR3 sequences, 18% of them detected once, and 16% sits in the top ten. Sequencing input: blood. All receptors come from a woman in her 50s with Graves' hyperthyroidism that later progressed to Graves' ophthalmopathy.

The sample holds a few counts of this clonotype. The rearrangement links TRBV3-1 to TRBJ2-2; 11 nucleotides match TRBD2. V trimming: 1 base; J trimming: 5 bases; junction bases outside the gene matches: 9. Germline CDR1 is LGHDT and CDR2 is YNNKEL (reference sequence). This CDR3 is 18 amino acids long. The CDR3 is CASSQALAGDFTTGELFF. The CDR3 nucleotides read TGTGCCAGCAGCCAAGCACTAGCGGGGGACTTCACAACCGGGGAGCTGTTTTTT.

The V gene is TRBV7-9, the J gene TRBJ2-3; 7 bases map to TRBD2. V lost 8 bases, J lost 2 bases, and 7 bases stayed unmatched. CDR3 length: 14 residues. In germline, CDR1 is SEHNR, CDR2 FQNEAQ (reference sequence). This CDR3 is CASLNGGNTDTQYF. In DNA, the CDR3 is TGTGCCAGCTTGAACGGGGGGAACACAGATACGCAGTATTTT.

This clonotype has at least ten counts. CDR3 amino acids: CASSPTGVDTEAFF. The CDR3 DNA sequence: TGTGCCAGCAGCCCAACTGGGGTTGACACTGAAGCTTTCTTT. This chain links TRBV5-6 with TRBJ1-1; D is unresolved. The CDR3 sequence is 14 residues long. Germline lookup yields CDR1 SGHDT and CDR2 YYEEEE. Trimming removed 4 bases from V and 3 bases from J, with 13 bases in between.

The V and J genes are TRBV5-4 and TRBJ1-4, with D possibly TRBD1 on 5 matching bases. Germline V gene sequence: CDR1 SGHNT, CDR2 YYREEE (reference sequence). Trimming pared 3 bases from V and 8 bases from J, leaving 17 bases between. The CDR3 sequence is 15 residues long. The CDR3 is CASSYVPEGREKLFF. DNA for the CDR3: TGTGCCAGCAGCTACGTCCCCGAGGGGCGGGAAAAACTGTTTTTT.

This rearrangement joins TRBV5-8 to TRBJ1-2; no clear D. The length of the CDR3 is 18 residues. Trimming took off 6 bases at V and 4 bases at J, with 28 bases between the two ends. The germline V gene encodes CDR1 SGHTS and CDR2 YDEGEE. The DNA of the CDR3 is TGTGCCAGCACCATGCAAGCACTGCAGCTTCAAACTATCTATGGCTACACCTTC. Translating gives CASTMQALQLQTIYGYTF. The full variable domain, with the rest looked up from reference TRBV5-8 and TRBJ1-2, is EAGVTQSPTHLIKTRGQQATLRCSPISGHTSVYWYQQALGLGLQFLLWYDEGEERNRGNFPPRFSGRQFPNYSSELNVNALELEDSALYLCASTMQALQLQTIYGYTFGSGTRLTVV.

DNA for the CDR3: TGTGCCACCAGTGATTTGTCAAGGGGGCGAACAGATACGCAGTATTTT. Protein: CATSDLSRGRTDTQYF. The chain combines TRBV24-1 with TRBJ2-3; 7 bases line up with TRBD1. The germline gives CDR1 KGHDR, CDR2 SFDVKD. The CDR3 extends over 16 amino acids. J lost 3 bases, V lost 0 bases, and 5 bases had no gene match.

This clonotype was seen repeatedly, ten times or more. The chain employs TRBV11-3 and TRBJ2-5; weak D call: TRBD2 (5 bases). The germline CDR1 and CDR2 sequences are SGHNT and YENEEA. This CDR3 spans 13 amino acids. Trimming removed 3 bases at V and 5 bases at J, with 10 bases between. In DNA form, the CDR3 reads TGTGCCAGCAGCTTCAGCGGTGGGGAGACCCAGTACTTC. Translating it yields CASSFSGGETQYF.

At least ten counts were recorded for this clonotype. This rearrangement joins TRBV27 to TRBJ1-1; 9 nucleotides line up with TRBD1. The trim removed 4 bases at V and 1 base at J, leaving 4 bases unmatched. Per the germline V gene, CDR1 is MNHEY and CDR2 is SMNVEV (reference sequence). The CDR3 contains 15 residues. The DNA of the CDR3 is TGTGCCAGCAGTTGGGCGGACAGGGGGAACACTGAAGCTTTCTTT. Protein sequence: CASSWADRGNTEAFF.

This clonotype was counted at least ten times. An end of the junction does not agree with germline; a read error may underlie this. This sequence joins TRBV28 and TRBJ2-7; TRBD1 is a possible D gene (6 bases). This CDR3 region has 11 residues. The germline V gene encodes CDR1 MDHEN and CDR2 SYDVKM. The CDR3 here is CASSSDSPPDF. The CDR3 nucleotides read TGTGCCAGCAGTTCGGACAGCCCCCCGGACTTC. The whole variable domain, filled in from reference TRBV28 and TRBJ2-7, reads DVKVTQSSRYLVKRTGEKVFLECVQDMDHENMFWYRQDPGLGLRLIYFSYDVKMKEKGDIPEGYSVSREKKERFSLILESASTNQTSMYLCASSSDSPPDFGPGTRLTVT.

This clonotype showed up just a few times. V gene TRBV30 combines with J gene TRBJ1-3; TRBD1 matches at 7 bases. Germline V gene data show CDR1 as GTSNPN and CDR2 as SVGIG (reference sequence). After removal of 1 base from V and 4 bases from J, the junction contained 4 bases not matched to a gene. CDR3 size: 14 residues. Here the CDR3 DNA reads TGTGCCTGGAGTGAGGGACAGAGCGGAAACACCATATATTTT. Its translation is CAWSEGQSGNTIYF.

The genes are TRBV6-2 or TRBV6-3 and TRBJ1-3; 8 bases are shared with TRBD1. V shed 5 bases and J 0 bases; nucleotides not matched to a gene: 6. The CDR3 has 16 residues. CDR1 is MNHEY, CDR2 SVGEGT, per germline. The DNA for the CDR3 is TGTGCCAGCAGTAGGACCGACAGGGGCTCTGGAAACACCATATATTTT. This encodes CASSRTDRGSGNTIYF.

The chain joins TRBV7-8 to TRBJ2-2, with D perhaps TRBD2 (6 bases). CDR3 size: 15 residues. V lost 0 bases to trimming and J lost 7 bases, with 12 bases between them. The germline V gene has CDR1 SGHVS and CDR2 FQNEAQ. CDR3 sequence: CASSLADYLGGELFF. The CDR3 nucleotides are TGTGCCAGCAGCTTAGCGGACTACCTGGGCGGGGAGCTGTTTTTT.

The V and J genes are TRBV28 and TRBJ1-1; 11 nucleotides match TRBD1. Losses at the gene ends were 6 bases for V and 6 bases for J; bases not matched to a gene: 6. The V gene's germline CDR1 is MDHEN and CDR2 SYDVKM. The CDR3 has 14 amino acids. This CDR3 reads CASRGQGASSEAFF. CDR3 coding DNA: TGTGCCAGCAGAGGACAGGGGGCGAGCTCTGAAGCTTTCTTT. Filled out from reference TRBV28 and TRBJ1-1, the complete variable domain reads DVKVTQSSRYLVKRTGEKVFLECVQDMDHENMFWYRQDPGLGLRLIYFSYDVKMKEKGDIPEGYSVSREKKERFSLILESASTNQTSMYLCASRGQGASSEAFFGQGTRLTVV.

This clonotype was seen repeatedly, ten times or more. The V and J genes are TRBV12-3 or TRBV12-4 and TRBJ1-1; D is unresolved. This CDR3 spans 14 amino acids. V was cut by 3 bases and J by 1 base, with 9 bases left in between. CDR3 protein: CASSLSGWNTEAFF. CDR3 DNA: TGTGCCAGCAGTTTGTCGGGTTGGAACACTGAAGCTTTCTTT.

The CDR3 DNA reads TGCGCCAGCAGTGAGTCGCAGGGCCGGGGATACAATGAGCAGTTCTTC. It translates to CASSESQGRGYNEQFF. The V and J genes are TRBV10-1 and TRBJ2-1; D may match TRBD1 or TRBD2 (5 bases each). CDR1 is WNHNN and CDR2 is SYGVQD in the germline V gene (reference sequence). Trimming stripped 0 bases from V and 4 bases from J, with 13 bases between. The CDR3 spans 16 residues.

This clonotype has a count of ten or more. The chain employs TRBV3-1 and TRBJ2-3; D possibly matches TRBD1 or TRBD2 (6 bases each). Germline V gives CDR1 LGHDT, CDR2 YNNKEL (reference sequence). V shed 0 bases and J shed 2 bases, with 15 bases lying between them. CDR3 length: 17 residues. This CDR3 is CASSQDFRGPFTDTQYF. The CDR3, as DNA: TGTGCCAGCAGCCAAGATTTCCGGGGGCCCTTCACAGATACGCAGTATTTT.

This chain uses TRBV6-5 with TRBJ1-6; D is possibly TRBD1 (5 bases). V lost 0 bases and J lost 7, with 7 bases in between. The CDR3 is 14 residues long. The germline V gene encodes CDR1 MNHEY and CDR2 SVGAGI. This CDR3 is CASSYSGTNSPLHF. Written as DNA, the CDR3 is TGTGCCAGCAGTTACTCCGGGACCAATTCACCCCTCCACTTT.

This clonotype came up many times. The CDR3 DNA reads as TGTGCCAGCAGTTATTCTGGGGCTCGTAATGAAAAACTGTTTTTT. It codes for CASSYSGARNEKLFF. This chain uses TRBV6-1 with TRBJ1-4; a possible D gene is TRBD1 (5 bases). V was cut by 5 bases and J by 4 bases, with 14 bases left in between. The CDR3 is 15 amino acids. Germline values: CDR1 MNHNS, CDR2 SASEGT.

Details on this clonotype: A much larger clone differs from this one at a single base, so this may be a read error. The chain couples TRBV18 to TRBJ2-1, with D perhaps TRBD2 (6 bases). There are 14 residues in the CDR3. Germline CDR1 and CDR2: KGHSH and LQKENI. Trimming pared 10 bases from V and 9 bases from J, leaving 22 bases between. This CDR3 reads CANSGGTQVGEQFF. The DNA of the CDR3 is TGTGCCAACTCTGGCGGGACGCAGGTCGGTGAGCAGTTCTTC.

This clonotype was detected many times. The chain recombines TRBV11-3 with TRBJ2-7; D call uncertain. Germline CDR1 SGHNT, CDR2 YENEEA. V was pared by 2 bases and J by 2 bases, with 16 bases between. This CDR3 contains 16 residues. The CDR3 loop is CASSLNLSLLAYEQYF. The CDR3 region has the DNA TGTGCCAGCAGCTTAAACCTATCGCTCCTAGCCTACGAGCAGTACTTC. Full variable domain (missing parts from reference TRBV11-3 and TRBJ2-7): EAGVVQSPRYKIIEKKQPVAFWCNPISGHNTLYWYLQNLGQGPELLIRYENEEAVDDSQLPKDRFSAERLKGVDSTLKIQPAELGDSAVYLCASSLNLSLLAYEQYFGPGTRLTVT.

Concerning this clonotype: One junction end does not reproduce the germline sequence, and a read error may be involved. This chain connects TRBV10-3 to TRBJ1-4; D is perhaps TRBD1 (5 bases). Germline CDR1 ENHRY, CDR2 SYGVKD. The CDR3 is made up of 13 amino acids. CDR3 in amino acids: CATGQGANENLFF. The CDR3 nucleotides are TGTGCCACTGGACAAGGGGCTAATGAAAACCTGTTTTTT.

Only a few counts were recorded for this clonotype. The chain recombines TRBV12-3 or TRBV12-4 with TRBJ1-1; TRBD1 might be the D (5 bases). The ends were cut back, 3 bases at V and 4 bases at J, with 12 bases in the middle. The CDR3 is 14 residues long. This CDR3 reads CASSFRGGGTEAFF. CDR3 sequence (DNA): TGTGCCAGCAGTTTTAGGGGTGGGGGCACTGAAGCTTTCTTT.

The sample holds many counts of this clonotype. The chain has TRBV2 and TRBJ1-2; D may be TRBD1 (6 bases). Germline assignment: CDR1 SNHLY and CDR2 FYNNEI. CDR3 size: 15 residues. Trimming stripped 7 bases from V and 4 bases from J, with 19 bases between. The CDR3 nucleotides read TGTGCCAGCAAACAAAGCGGCAGGGGAGGCTATGGCTACACCTTC. Its protein product is CASKQSGRGGYGYTF. Filled out from reference TRBV2 and TRBJ1-2, the complete variable domain reads EPEVTQTPSHQVTQMGQEVILRCVPISNHLYFYWYRQILGQKVEFLVSFYNNEISEKSEIFDDQFSVERPDGSNFTLKIRSTKLEDSAMYFCASKQSGRGGYGYTFGSGTRLTVV.

The rearrangement links TRBV25-1 to TRBJ2-1; 7 bases fit TRBD1. This CDR3 has 15 residues. Germline-derived CDR1 and CDR2 are MGHDK and SYGVNS. V was pared by 3 bases and J by 9 bases, with 11 bases of the junction left unmatched. In DNA, the CDR3 is TGTGCCAGCAGTGAGTTCAGGGGGAGTGAGTGTGAGCAGTTCTTC. It encodes CASSEFRGSECEQFF. Using reference TRBV25-1 and TRBJ2-1 for the parts outside the CDR3, the full variable domain is EADIYQTPRYLVIGTGKKITLECSQTMGHDKMYWYQQDPGMELHLIHYSYGVNSTEKGDLSSESTVSRIRTEHFPLTLESARPSHTSQYLCASSEFRGSECEQFFGPGTRLTVL.

This clonotype was observed a handful of times. CDR3 in DNA: TGTGCCAGCAGCCTCTGGACAGGGGGTATTAGCAATCAGCCCCAGCATTTT. Its translation: CASSLWTGGISNQPQHF. V is TRBV9 and J is TRBJ1-5; 10 bases map to TRBD1. The germline V gene encodes CDR1 SGDLS and CDR2 YYNGEE. The CDR3 loop spans 17 amino acids. V gave up 4 bases and J gave up 0 bases; unmatched junction bases: 7.

This clonotype occurred many times. J is TRBJ1-1 and V is TRBV6-2 or TRBV6-3, with D tentatively TRBD1 (6 bases). The germline gives CDR1 MNHEY, CDR2 SVGEGT. Trimming removed 5 bases from V and 4 bases from J, with 14 bases in between. The CDR3 is made up of 14 amino acids. Here the CDR3 reads CASSQLQGITEAFF. CDR3 DNA: TGTGCCAGCAGTCAATTGCAGGGGATCACTGAAGCTTTCTTT.

Ten or more counts support this clonotype. V usage is TRBV7-6 and J usage is TRBJ2-7; 10 bases are shared with TRBD2. In germline, CDR1 is SGHVS, CDR2 FNYEAQ. The CDR3 extends over 16 amino acids. V shed 3 bases, J shed 0 bases, and the junction held 5 bases outside the gene matches. Here the CDR3 DNA reads TGTGCCAGCAGCTTCGGACTAGCGGCTCTCTCCTACGAGCAGTACTTC. It yields the protein CASSFGLAALSYEQYF. Complete variable domain (other parts from reference TRBV7-6 and TRBJ2-7): GAGVSQSPRYKVTKRGQDVALRCDPISGHVSLYWYRQALGQGPEFLTYFNYEAQQDKSGLPNDRFSAERPEGSISTLTIQRTEQRDSAMYRCASSFGLAALSYEQYFGPGTRLTVT.